What follows are 8 T cell receptor beta chains derived from one specimen sequenced in a study of CD8 T cells in ankylosing spondylitis. One entry per CDR3 protein results from TCRdb running MiXCR on the 5' RACE reads. The table records 200,000 to 300,000 distinct CDR3 sequences, over 7% of them present only once. Sequencing used blood, either unsorted or a sorted T cell fraction (not recorded which). Every receptor here comes from a female donor with ankylosing spondylitis or in good health (not recorded which).

This clonotype was detected many times. The chain is built from TRBV29-1 and TRBJ2-3; D uncertain. Germline V gene data show CDR1 as SQVTM and CDR2 as ANQGSEA. The CDR3 consists of 13 residues. Trimming left V 2 bases short and J 0 bases short, with 6 bases between. As DNA, the CDR3 is TGCAGCGTTGAAACTACTAGCACAGATACGCAGTATTTT. Translating it yields CSVETTSTDTQYF.

The chain recombines TRBV28 with TRBJ2-7, with TRBD2 identical over 9 bases. V was pared by 10 bases and J by 5 bases, with 12 bases of the junction left unmatched. Germline V CDR1 and CDR2: MDHEN, SYDVKM. The CDR3 spans 14 residues. In nucleotides, the CDR3 is TGTGCCATGAGCCCGGGGCTAGCGGGAAACGAGCAGTACTTC. This translates into CAMSPGLAGNEQYF.

In this sample, this clonotype turned up many times. For the CDR3, the DNA is TGCAGTGCTAAGGGAGAGCAGTTCTTC. Translating it yields CSAKGEQFF. The genes are TRBV20-1 and TRBJ2-1; D is uncertain. CDR3 length: 9 residues. Looked up from germline, CDR1 is DFQATT and CDR2 is SNEGSKA (reference sequence). Deletions cut 4 bases from V and 10 bases from J, with 5 bases between.

This clonotype was seen ten or more times. The J gene is TRBJ2-3, the V gene TRBV9; D unresolved. This CDR3 contains 11 residues. CDR1 is SGDLS and CDR2 is YYNGEE in the germline V gene. The V gene lost 3 bases and the J gene lost 2 bases, with 1 base spanning the gap. The CDR3 bases are TGTGCCAGCAGCGACACAGATACGCAGTATTTT. As protein: CASSDTDTQYF.

The table lists this clonotype with many counts. The chain joins TRBV29-1 to TRBJ1-1; D uncertain. Trimming pared 7 bases from V and 2 bases from J, leaving 8 bases between. This CDR3 is built from 11 residues. The germline V gene encodes CDR1 SQVTM and CDR2 ANQGSEA. The DNA for the CDR3 is TGCAGCGGGCAAGATAACACTGAAGCTTTCTTT. Translation gives CSGQDNTEAFF.

This clonotype was seen repeatedly, ten times or more. The chain joins TRBV29-1 to TRBJ2-1; D gene uncertain. The V end lost 0 bases, the J end lost 0 bases, and 12 bases lay between the germline ends. This CDR3 is 16 amino acids long. Germline values: CDR1 SQVTM, CDR2 ANQGSEA. The CDR3 nucleotides are TGCAGCGTTGAAGATCCGGTCCCAAGCTCCTACAATGAGCAGTTCTTC. Translation gives CSVEDPVPSSYNEQFF.

The chain is built from TRBV29-1 and TRBJ2-1; D call uncertain. Deletions cut 7 bases from V and 3 bases from J, with 7 bases between. This CDR3 is 11 amino acids long. CDR1 is SQVTM and CDR2 is ANQGSEA in the germline V gene. CDR3 DNA: TGCAGCGCCAAGGACTACAATGAGCAGTTCTTC. It yields the protein CSAKDYNEQFF.

This clonotype was found a few times. The chain employs TRBV20-1 and TRBJ2-1, with TRBD2 as a possible D gene (7 bases). The CDR3 has 16 residues. Germline assignment: CDR1 DFQATT and CDR2 SNEGSKA (reference sequence). V lost 3 bases to trimming and J lost 5 bases, with 20 bases between them. This CDR3 is CSASPLRGRGDNEQFF. The DNA of the CDR3 is TGCAGTGCTAGTCCCCTTAGGGGGAGGGGGGACAATGAGCAGTTCTTC.